The 22 T cell receptor beta chains below come from one sample, sequenced in a study of response to subunit inactivated influenza vaccine. TCRdb re-analysed the RT-PCR reads in MiXCR, keeping a single row per CDR3 protein. The table has just over 300,000 distinct CDR3 sequences, about 20% seen once. Material: PBMCs from blood, obtained approximately 20 months after vaccination. All receptors derive from a man aged 45 to 75 who received an inactivated influenza vaccine.

A few counts support this clonotype. This chain uses TRBV20-1 with TRBJ1-1; TRBD1 matches at 7 bases. The CDR3 covers 12 residues. Germline V gives CDR1 DFQATT, CDR2 SNEGSKA (reference sequence). The CDR3 DNA follows: TGCAGGGCCAACAGGGGTGGCACTGAAGCTTTCTTT. Its protein is CRANRGGTEAFF.

This clonotype appeared many times. V gene TRBV7-9 combines with J gene TRBJ1-2; 10 bases match TRBD1. Unmatched junction bases numbered 14, after V lost 8 bases and J lost 8 bases. The CDR3 runs to 15 residues. Germline values: CDR1 SEHNR, CDR2 FQNEAQ (reference sequence). The CDR3 is CASGGLGTGVYGYTF. The DNA for the CDR3 is TGTGCCAGCGGAGGCCTCGGGACAGGGGTTTACGGCTACACCTTC. Full variable domain (rest looked up from reference TRBV7-9 and TRBJ1-2): DTGVSQNPRHKITKRGQNVTFRCDPISEHNRLYWYRQTLGQGPEFLTYFQNEAQLEKSRLLSDRFSAERPKGSFSTLEIQRTEQGDSAMYLCASGGLGTGVYGYTFGSGTRLTVV.

Sample share makes this clonotype large. The chain is built from TRBV10-3 and TRBJ1-5; D is perhaps TRBD1 (6 bases). Deletions cut 2 bases from V and 4 bases from J, with 15 bases between. CDR1 ENHRY and CDR2 SYGVKD come from the germline V gene. The CDR3 consists of 16 residues. The CDR3 region is CAISERDGTFNQPQHF. CDR3 bases: TGTGCCATCAGTGAGAGGGACGGGACATTTAATCAGCCCCAGCATTTT.

The V call is TRBV5-1, the J call TRBJ1-6, with TRBD1 as a possible D gene (5 bases). Trimming left V 0 bases short and J 10 bases short, with 14 bases between. This CDR3 region has 15 residues. Germline CDR1 is SGHRS and CDR2 is YFSETQ. The CDR3 nucleotides read TGCGCCAGCAGCTTGGCCCCCCAGGGTTGGTCACCCCTCCACTTT. Its translation is CASSLAPQGWSPLHF. The full variable domain, in which reference TRBV5-1 and TRBJ1-6 provide the parts outside the CDR3, is KAGVTQTPRYLIKTRGQQVTLSCSPISGHRSVSWYQQTPGQGLQFLFEYFSETQRNKGNFPGRFSGRQFSNSRSEMNVSTLELGDSALYLCASSLAPQGWSPLHFGNGTRLTVT.

There are a few counts of this clonotype. This rearrangement joins TRBV7-3 to TRBJ1-1, with TRBD1 matching 8 bases. CDR1 and CDR2 (germline): SGHTA, FQGTGA. The CDR3 runs to 16 residues. The V gene end was trimmed by 1 base and the J gene end by 0 bases; junction bases not matched to a gene: 4. In DNA form, the CDR3 reads TGTGCCAGCAGCTTAAGGGGACAGGCTATGAACACTGAAGCTTTCTTT. Protein sequence: CASSLRGQAMNTEAFF. Filled out from reference TRBV7-3 and TRBJ1-1, the complete variable domain reads GAGVSQTPSNKVTEKGKYVELRCDPISGHTALYWYRQSLGQGPEFLIYFQGTGAADDSGLPNDRFFAVRPEGSVSTLKIQRTERGDSAVYLCASSLRGQAMNTEAFFGQGTRLTVV.

The table lists this clonotype with many counts. V gene TRBV20-1 combines with J gene TRBJ1-5, with no clear D. With 3 bases removed from V and 4 bases from J, the gap between germline ends came to 7 bases. CDR3 length equals 12 residues. Germline values: CDR1 DFQATT, CDR2 SNEGSKA (reference sequence). The CDR3 loop is CSARRINQPQHF. The DNA of the CDR3 is TGCAGTGCTAGGAGAATAAATCAGCCCCAGCATTTT.

The chain links TRBV6-1 to TRBJ1-2, with a possible D match to TRBD1 (5 bases). Germline V gives CDR1 MNHNS, CDR2 SASEGT. This CDR3 has 18 amino acids. Trimming left V 6 bases short and J 5 bases short, with 28 bases between. This CDR3 reads CASRDPTGTAMSLYGYTF. Written as DNA, the CDR3 is TGTGCCAGCAGAGATCCAACCGGGACCGCGATGTCTTTGTATGGCTACACCTTC.

The chain is built from TRBV20-1 and TRBJ1-3; maybe TRBD1 (5 bases). This CDR3 comprises 14 residues. Germline CDR1 and CDR2: DFQATT and SNEGSKA (reference sequence). V lost 2 bases and J lost 2, with 10 bases in between. This chain's CDR3 is CSARQGTAGNTIYF. CDR3 DNA: TGCAGTGCTAGACAGGGTACCGCTGGAAACACCATATATTTT.

This clonotype was counted a few times. This chain joins TRBV12-3 or TRBV12-4 and TRBJ1-5; D gene unclear. This CDR3 comprises 12 residues. V dropped 4 bases and J dropped 10 bases, with 11 bases sitting between them. CDR3 sequence reads: CASSSFPLPQHF. CDR3 DNA: TGTGCCAGCAGTTCGTTTCCCCTACCCCAGCATTTT.

V and J are TRBV5-1 and TRBJ2-1; weak D call: TRBD2 (5 bases). Trimming cost V 4 bases and J 4 bases, with 18 bases left between them. CDR3 length: 16 amino acids. Germline CDR1 and CDR2: SGHRS and YFSETQ. CDR3 in amino acids: CASSPTGNPLYNEQFF. In nucleotides, the CDR3 is TGCGCCAGCAGCCCAACCGGGAACCCACTTTACAATGAGCAGTTCTTC.

This clonotype was found a few times. The chain employs TRBV25-1 and TRBJ1-1; D might be TRBD1 (6 bases). Trimming left V 3 bases short and J 1 base short, with 15 bases between. CDR3 length equals 16 residues. Looked up from germline, CDR1 is MGHDK and CDR2 is SYGVNS. CDR3 coding DNA: TGTGCCAGCAGTGATACAGGGCTAATCGGGAACACTGAAGCTTTCTTT. Its translation: CASSDTGLIGNTEAFF.

This clonotype was seen a handful of times. The chain is built from TRBV28 and TRBJ2-7; the match to TRBD2 covers 7 bases. Trimming removed 11 bases from V and 7 bases from J; junction bases left unmatched: 14. Per the germline V gene, CDR1 is MDHEN and CDR2 is SYDVKM. The CDR3 spans 13 residues. The CDR3 sequence: CAGGRRFLGEQYF. The CDR3 DNA is TGTGCCGGCGGGAGAAGGTTCCTGGGAGAGCAGTACTTC. Full variable domain (outside the CDR3, taken from reference TRBV28 and TRBJ2-7): DVKVTQSSRYLVKRTGEKVFLECVQDMDHENMFWYRQDPGLGLRLIYFSYDVKMKEKGDIPEGYSVSREKKERFSLILESASTNQTSMYLCAGGRRFLGEQYFGPGTRLTVT.

In this sample, this clonotype turned up a few times. The chain employs TRBV20-1 and TRBJ2-2; D is unresolved. The germline V and J ends were trimmed by 0 bases and 5 bases, with 10 bases remaining between them. Germline loops: CDR1 DFQATT, CDR2 SNEGSKA (reference sequence). CDR3 size: 14 residues. The DNA for the CDR3 is TGCAGTGCTAGAGATCCCCTGAGAACCGGGGAGCTGTTTTTT. Translation gives CSARDPLRTGELFF.

This clonotype has only a few counts. The chain links TRBV4-2 to TRBJ1-2, with TRBD1 matching over 11 bases. V lost 0 bases, J lost 4 bases, and 7 bases stayed unmatched. Germline V CDR1 and CDR2: LGHNA, YNFKEQ. The CDR3 has 17 amino acids. The CDR3 protein is CASSQDHWGTGGYGYTF. CDR3 DNA sequence: TGTGCCAGCAGCCAAGATCATTGGGGGACAGGGGGCTATGGCTACACCTTC.

CDR3 nucleotide sequence: TGTGCCAGCAGCCAAGACAGGGTTCGGAGCACAGATACGCAGTATTTT. Its translation is CASSQDRVRSTDTQYF. The gene calls are TRBV7-2 and TRBJ2-3; 7 bases map to TRBD1. J gave up 0 bases and V 5 bases, and 8 bases lay outside the gene matches. The CDR3 runs to 16 residues. Germline CDR1 and CDR2: SGHTA and FQGNSA.

This clonotype was found once. The chain joins TRBV11-2 to TRBJ2-4, with TRBD1 matching 8 bases. Looked up from germline, CDR1 is SGHAT and CDR2 is FQNNGV. The CDR3 consists of 14 residues. Trimming took 6 bases from V and 5 from J; bases not matched to a gene: 6. In DNA, the CDR3 is TGTGCCAGCAGTCGCCACAGGGGGGAAAACATTCAGTACTTC. Protein sequence: CASSRHRGENIQYF.

The chain uses TRBV6-1 and TRBJ2-7, with 8 bases that match TRBD1. Germline CDR1 is MNHNS and CDR2 is SASEGT. The CDR3 has 15 amino acids. V gave up 6 bases and J gave up 3 bases; unmatched junction bases: 10. CDR3 sequence reads: CASSPDRAPRYEQYF. The CDR3 nucleotides are TGTGCCAGCAGCCCGGACAGGGCCCCACGCTACGAGCAGTACTTC.

The rearrangement joins TRBV29-1 to TRBJ2-2; D may be TRBD1 (7 bases). Deletions cut 7 bases from V and 1 base from J, with 16 bases between. There are 15 residues in the CDR3. Germline lookup yields CDR1 SQVTM and CDR2 ANQGSEA. The CDR3 protein is CSARGGTENTGELFF. As DNA, the CDR3 is TGCAGCGCCCGAGGGGGGACAGAGAACACCGGGGAGCTGTTTTTT.

The chain joins TRBV7-2 to TRBJ2-6, with unresolved D. Germline V gene lookup returns CDR1 SGHTA and CDR2 FQGNSA. This CDR3 has 16 amino acids. V was cut by 2 bases and J by 0 bases, with 8 bases left in between. The CDR3 nucleotides are TGTGCCAGCAGCTTAATCCAGAGCTCTGGGGCCAACGTCCTGACTTTC. The encoded protein is CASSLIQSSGANVLTF.

In this sample, this clonotype turned up a few times. The J gene is TRBJ2-1, the V gene TRBV7-6; TRBD2 agrees at 10 bases. Germline trimming cut 5 bases from V and 5 bases from J; bases unmatched to any gene: 21. Germline CDR1 and CDR2: SGHVS and FNYEAQ. CDR3 length equals 20 residues. Here the CDR3 DNA reads TGTGCCAGCAGCATATTTGAGGAGGGGGCTAGCGGGAGACCCCACAATGAGCAGTTCTTC. This encodes CASSIFEEGASGRPHNEQFF.

The rearrangement uses TRBV29-1 and TRBJ2-3, with 8 bases identical to TRBD1. CDR1 is SQVTM, CDR2 ANQGSEA, per germline. The CDR3 has 14 residues. The trim removed 5 bases at V and 0 bases at J, leaving 4 bases unmatched. In DNA, the CDR3 is TGCAGCGTTACGACAGGGGCTAGCACAGATACGCAGTATTTT. Translated, it gives CSVTTGASTDTQYF.

This clonotype came up a few times. In DNA, the CDR3 is TGTGCCAGCAGCCAGAGGGACAGGGGCAACTACGAGCAGTACTTC. Protein sequence: CASSQRDRGNYEQYF. The chain has TRBV3-1 and TRBJ2-7; 10 bases fit TRBD1. The CDR3 runs to 15 residues. Germline V gene lookup returns CDR1 LGHDT and CDR2 YNNKEL (reference sequence). Trimming at V came to 3 bases and at J to 3 bases, leaving 5 bases not matched to a gene.